The 14 T cell receptor beta chains given below trace back to one sample, sequenced in a study of beta chain features in type 1 diabetes. Isolated RNA was reverse transcribed in full, so expressed TCRB transcripts were sequenced. The repertoire was sequenced with immunoSEQ multiplex PCR; TCRdb's copy has only in-frame clones and lacks some. The sample records 150,000 to 180,000 clones, around 8% being singletons. Sequenced input: central memory CD4+ T cells from blood. The receptors derive from a man between 18 and 35 years old in good health.

This clone was detected only a few times. Distinct nucleotide sequences in the sample also encode this CDR3. This chain connects TRBV7-3 to TRBJ1-1; D is uncertain. CDR1 and CDR2 from the germline V gene are SGHTA and FQGTGA. Trimming pared 2 bases from V and 1 base from J, leaving 5 bases between. CDR3 size: 13 residues. CDR3 protein: CASSLSGNTEAFF. The CDR3 nucleotides are TGTGCCAGCAGCTTATCAGGGAACACTGAAGCTTTCTTT. Together with reference TRBV7-3 and TRBJ1-1, the CDR3 gives the full variable domain: GAGVSQTPSNKVTEKGKYVELRCDPISGHTALYWYRQSLGQGPEFLIYFQGTGAADDSGLPNDRFFAVRPEGSVSTLKIQRTERGDSAVYLCASSLSGNTEAFFGQGTRLTVV.

This clone was counted a few times. The chain's CDR3 is CASSSSGGERRFF. CDR3 nucleotides: TGCGCCAGCAGCTCTTCCGGGGGTGAAAGGCGGTTCTTC. The chain employs TRBV5-1 and TRBJ2-1; possible D gene TRBD2, 6 bases. With 3 bases removed from V and 15 bases from J, the gap between germline ends came to 19 bases. From germline, CDR1 is SGHRS and CDR2 YFSETQ. The CDR3 length is 13 residues.

The chain combines TRBV5-4 with TRBJ2-5; D perhaps matches TRBD2 (5 bases). Germline V lookup: CDR1 SGHNT, CDR2 YYREEE (reference sequence). The CDR3 runs 15 residues. The germline V and J ends were trimmed by 0 bases and 4 bases, with 13 bases remaining between them. The CDR3 region has the DNA TGTGCCAGCAGCTTGGAGTGGTCTAGCAGAGAGACCCAGTACTTC. The encoded protein is CASSLEWSSRETQYF. The full variable domain, with the rest looked up from reference TRBV5-4 and TRBJ2-5, is ETGVTQSPTHLIKTRGQQVTLRCSSQSGHNTVSWYQQALGQGPQFIFQYYREEENGRGNFPPRFSGLQFPNYSSELNVNALELDDSALYLCASSLEWSSRETQYFGPGTRLLVL.

This clone was seen only a few times. The gene calls are TRBV28 and TRBJ2-1; 7 nucleotides line up with TRBD1. Germline V gene sequence: CDR1 MDHEN, CDR2 SYDVKM. There are 14 residues in the CDR3. J gave up 0 bases and V 7 bases, and 3 bases lay outside the gene matches. The CDR3, as DNA: TGTGCCAGCATAGGGGGCGGCTCCTACAATGAGCAGTTCTTC. Amino acid sequence: CASIGGGSYNEQFF. Together with reference TRBV28 and TRBJ2-1, the CDR3 gives the full variable domain: DVKVTQSSRYLVKRTGEKVFLECVQDMDHENMFWYRQDPGLGLRLIYFSYDVKMKEKGDIPEGYSVSREKKERFSLILESASTNQTSMYLCASIGGGSYNEQFFGPGTRLTVL.

This chain connects TRBV7-8 to TRBJ1-6, with 7 bases matching TRBD1. This CDR3 spans 15 amino acids. Germline V gene data show CDR1 as SGHVS and CDR2 as FQNEAQ. V lost 2 bases to trimming and J lost 6 bases; unmatched junction nucleotides: 4. The CDR3 coding sequence is TGTGCCAGCAGCTTATGGGACAGACCTAATTCACCCCTCCACTTT. Its protein product is CASSLWDRPNSPLHF.

V gene TRBV4-2 combines with J gene TRBJ2-1; 11 positions match TRBD2. V gave up 0 bases and J gave up 6 bases; unmatched junction bases: 7. From germline, CDR1 is LGHNA and CDR2 YNFKEQ. The CDR3 extends over 17 amino acids. The CDR3 protein is CASSQEMVAGGRNEQFF. As DNA, the CDR3 is TGTGCCAGCAGCCAAGAGATGGTAGCGGGGGGGCGCAATGAGCAGTTCTTC.

This clone has at least ten counts. The V gene is TRBV7-3, the J gene TRBJ2-1; 9 nucleotides align to TRBD2. The junction had 2 bases not matched to a gene; V was cut back by 2 bases and J by 3 bases. The CDR3 spans 15 residues. Germline V lookup: CDR1 SGHTA, CDR2 FQGTGA. The CDR3 coding sequence is TGTGCCAGCAGCTTAGAAGCGGGAGGCTACAATGAGCAGTTCTTC. Its protein product is CASSLEAGGYNEQFF.

This clone appeared a few times. J is TRBJ2-1 and V is TRBV19; 12 positions agree with TRBD1. CDR1 LNHDA and CDR2 SQIVND come from the germline V gene (reference sequence). The length of the CDR3 is 14 residues. Losses at the gene ends were 6 bases for V and 5 bases for J; bases not matched to a gene: 2. The CDR3 DNA is TGTGCCAGTAGCCGGGACAGGGGGCACAATGAGCAGTTCTTC. It codes for CASSRDRGHNEQFF.

This clone was recorded many times. This rearrangement joins TRBV10-3 to TRBJ1-6, with unresolved D. V lost 6 bases and J 7 bases, leaving 13 bases between the germline ends. From germline, CDR1 is ENHRY and CDR2 SYGVKD. The CDR3 totals 14 residues. The CDR3 spells CAIRGSAGNSPLHF. As DNA, the CDR3 is TGTGCCATCAGAGGTTCGGCAGGCAATTCACCCCTCCACTTT.

This clone was seen only a few times. This chain connects TRBV10-3 to TRBJ2-5, with 12 nucleotides matching TRBD2. The CDR3 has 16 amino acids. The V and J ends lost 6 bases and 5 bases, in that order; junction bases with no gene match: 10. Germline V gene sequence: CDR1 ENHRY, CDR2 SYGVKD. The CDR3 DNA reads as TGTGCCATCAGGGGGACTAGCGGGTCGAATAAGGAGACCCAGTACTTC. The encoded protein is CAIRGTSGSNKETQYF.

The chain combines TRBV27 with TRBJ2-7, with 9 bases lining up with TRBD2. V lost 2 bases, J lost 3 bases, and 5 bases stayed unmatched. Germline values: CDR1 MNHEY, CDR2 SMNVEV (reference sequence). CDR3 length equals 15 residues. In DNA, the CDR3 is TGTGCCAGCAGTTTACAGACTAGCGGCTTCTACGAGCAGTACTTC. This codes for CASSLQTSGFYEQYF.

The V gene is TRBV9, the J gene TRBJ2-7; 7 nucleotides agree with TRBD1. The CDR3 runs 14 residues. The J segment lost 3 bases and the V segment lost 0 bases, leaving 3 bases of the junction unmatched. CDR1 and CDR2 (germline): SGDLS, YYNGEE. Written as DNA, the CDR3 is TGTGCCAGCAGCGTAGACAGGGGCGACTACGAGCAGTACTTC. Encoded protein: CASSVDRGDYEQYF.

The chain couples TRBV11-2 to TRBJ1-4, with 10 bases matching TRBD1. With V trimmed by 5 bases and J by 7 bases, 4 bases remained unmatched. Germline V gene lookup returns CDR1 SGHAT and CDR2 FQNNGV. CDR3 length: 14 residues. The CDR3: CASSQGTGAEKLFF. As DNA, the CDR3 is TGTGCCAGCAGCCAAGGGACAGGGGCTGAAAAACTGTTTTTT.

This clone was seen many times. The chain recombines TRBV2 with TRBJ2-3; TRBD2 aligns across 12 bases. The trim removed 5 bases at V and 7 bases at J, leaving 10 bases unmatched. The CDR3 loop spans 16 amino acids. The germline V gene has CDR1 SNHLY and CDR2 FYNNEI. The CDR3 DNA follows: TGTGCCAGCAGTCCTTGGACTAGCGGGAAACGATATACGCAGTATTTT. Its protein product is CASSPWTSGKRYTQYF.